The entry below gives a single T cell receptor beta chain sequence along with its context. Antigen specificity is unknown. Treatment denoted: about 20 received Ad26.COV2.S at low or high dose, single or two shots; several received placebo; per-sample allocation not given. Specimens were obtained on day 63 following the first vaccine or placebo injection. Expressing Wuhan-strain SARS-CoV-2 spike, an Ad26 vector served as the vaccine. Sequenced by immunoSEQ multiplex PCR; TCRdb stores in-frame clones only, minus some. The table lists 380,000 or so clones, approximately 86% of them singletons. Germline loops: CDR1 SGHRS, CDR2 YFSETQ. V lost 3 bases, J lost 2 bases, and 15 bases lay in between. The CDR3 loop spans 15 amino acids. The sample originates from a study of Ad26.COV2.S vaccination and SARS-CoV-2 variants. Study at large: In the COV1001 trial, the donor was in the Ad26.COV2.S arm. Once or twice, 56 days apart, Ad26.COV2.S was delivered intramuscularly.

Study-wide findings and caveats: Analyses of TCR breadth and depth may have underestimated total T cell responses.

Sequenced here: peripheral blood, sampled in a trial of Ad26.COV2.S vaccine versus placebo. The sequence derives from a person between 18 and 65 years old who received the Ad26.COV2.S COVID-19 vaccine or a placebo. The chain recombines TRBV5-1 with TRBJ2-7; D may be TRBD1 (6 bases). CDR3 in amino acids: CASSWGPGATYEQYF. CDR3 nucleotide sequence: TGCGCCAGCAGCTGGGGCCCAGGGGCTACCTACGAGCAGTACTTC.